The clone carrying this T cell receptor beta chain was counted many times. The antigen remains undetermined. The data originate from a study of T cells in Graves' hyperthyroidism and ophthalmopathy. Study-wide findings and caveats: Most thyroid clonotypes expanded above 0.001 were also detected in blood. In validation, the model predicted ophthalmopathy. These predictions came a median approximately 5.9 months before onset.

The V gene end was trimmed by 0 bases and the J gene end by 1 base; junction bases not matched to a gene: 2. Looked up from germline, CDR1 is ENHRY and CDR2 is SYGVKD. The CDR3 runs 15 residues. Amplification yielded TCR beta CDR3 regions, with RNA transcripts as the source. HTBI primers were employed in a first-round RT-PCR of the TCR CDR3. TCRdb processed the multiplex PCR reads anew with MiXCR; each CDR3 protein has one entry. The data contain 300,000 to 450,000 distinct CDR3 sequences, about a sixth of them seen just once; the ten biggest clones take up roughly a sixth. Subjects with ophthalmopathy showed a Clinical Activity Score no lower than 3, a NOSPECS grade no lower than 4, and a duration shorter than 3 months. Based on clinical symptoms, serum thyroxine and TRAb, thyroid ultrasound and orbital computed tomography, diagnoses were reached.

The sequence was collected from a woman aged 40-49 years with Graves' ophthalmopathy. Sequenced input: blood. The rearrangement joins TRBV10-3 to TRBJ2-7, with 8 bases matching TRBD1. The CDR3 here is CAISESRDRSYEQYF. The CDR3 nucleotides are TGTGCCATCAGTGAGTCGAGGGACAGGTCCTACGAGCAGTACTTC.